A single sample gave rise to the 23 T cell receptor beta chains below, sequenced in a study of blood T cells in healthy people across ages. A sample-barcoded 5' primer and a J-beta primer mix were used in a second PCR of roughly 7 to 11 cycles. TCRdb processed the 5' RACE reads anew with MiXCR; each CDR3 protein has one entry. The sample shows 1.5 million to 2 million distinct CDR3 sequences, just under 50% of them seen only once. Sample: blood. The receptors shown here come from a woman between 35 and 50 years old in good health.

CDR3 sequence (DNA): TGTGCCAGCAGTCGGGCGGACAGCGACAATGAGCAGTTCTTC. It is translated as CASSRADSDNEQFF. V is TRBV28 and J is TRBJ2-1, with D possibly being TRBD1 (6 bases). V was shortened by 5 bases and J by 5 bases, with 13 bases between the two germline ends. This CDR3 has 14 residues. Germline CDR1 reads MDHEN; CDR2 reads SYDVKM.

J is TRBJ2-7 and V is TRBV19; 9 nucleotides line up with TRBD1. The trim removed 5 bases at V and 0 bases at J, leaving 8 bases unmatched. The CDR3 runs 16 residues. The germline V gene has CDR1 LNHDA and CDR2 SQIVND (reference sequence). Written as DNA, the CDR3 is TGTGCCAGTAGTGCCCCAGGACAGGGGAGCTCCTACGAGCAGTACTTC. Translated, it gives CASSAPGQGSSYEQYF.

The chain recombines TRBV6-2 or TRBV6-3 with TRBJ2-4; TRBD1 aligns across 7 bases. The closer fit of TRBJ2-7 to the DNA end suggests the J call may be wrong. This CDR3 is 12 amino acids long. CDR1 and CDR2 (germline): MNHEY, SVGEGT. The CDR3 bases are TGTGCCAGGAAAGGGACAGCCTACGAGCAGTACTTC. Protein sequence: CARKGTAYEQYF.

This rearrangement joins TRBV5-8 to TRBJ2-1; TRBD1 matches at 7 bases. CDR1 and CDR2 (germline): SGHTS, YDEGEE. V was clipped by 3 bases and J by 4 bases; unmatched bases: 7. CDR3 length: 15 amino acids. The CDR3 reads CASSSLQGSYNEQFF. In DNA, the CDR3 is TGTGCCAGCAGCTCTCTACAGGGGTCGTACAATGAGCAGTTCTTC.

The chain combines TRBV4-1 with TRBJ2-7; 7 positions match TRBD1. The CDR3 covers 16 residues. The V and J ends lost 2 bases and 6 bases, in that order; junction bases with no gene match: 13. Germline V lookup: CDR1 MGHRA, CDR2 YSYEKL. The CDR3 loop is CASSQPPHDRAGEQYF. CDR3 sequence (DNA): TGCGCCAGCAGCCAACCACCACACGACAGGGCGGGCGAGCAGTACTTC.

The V gene is TRBV7-2, the J gene TRBJ2-1; TRBD1 aligns across 7 bases. Per the germline V gene, CDR1 is SGHTA and CDR2 is FQGNSA. The V gene end was trimmed by 5 bases and the J gene end by 13 bases; junction bases not matched to a gene: 17. The CDR3 consists of 15 residues. The CDR3 here is CASSPGTAIQETQFF. The DNA for the CDR3 is TGTGCCAGCAGCCCGGGGACAGCAATCCAAGAGACCCAGTTCTTC.

This chain uses TRBV4-1 with TRBJ2-5; D may be TRBD1 or TRBD2 (5 bases each). The germline V and J ends were trimmed by 2 bases and 5 bases, with 15 bases remaining between them. Germline-derived CDR1 and CDR2 are MGHRA and YSYEKL. CDR3 length: 15 residues. The CDR3 protein is CASSQLGDQEETQYF. The CDR3 DNA follows: TGCGCCAGCAGCCAATTGGGGGACCAGGAGGAGACCCAGTACTTC.

The rearrangement links TRBV5-6 to TRBJ2-3; TRBD2 agrees at 7 bases. The germline V gene has CDR1 SGHDT and CDR2 YYEEEE. Unmatched junction bases numbered 4, after V lost 0 bases and J lost 0 bases. The CDR3 consists of 16 residues. The CDR3 DNA is TGTGCCAGCAGCTTGGCTCCGCGGGGGAGCACAGATACGCAGTATTTT. Its protein product is CASSLAPRGSTDTQYF.

This clonotype occurred a few times. The rearrangement uses TRBV27 and TRBJ2-3; D gene ambiguous. Trimming removed 5 bases from V and 2 bases from J, with 14 bases in between. Germline V gives CDR1 MNHEY, CDR2 SMNVEV (reference sequence). There are 15 residues in the CDR3. CDR3 nucleotide sequence: TGTGCCAGCAGTCTCGCACCAGGCGACACAGATACGCAGTATTTT. Its protein product is CASSLAPGDTDTQYF.

This clonotype was counted between two and nine times. The chain carries TRBV27 and TRBJ2-7; D uncertain. This CDR3 region has 11 residues. Germline loops: CDR1 MNHEY, CDR2 SMNVEV (reference sequence). The V end was cut by 6 bases, the J end by 2 bases, with 5 bases between. CDR3 bases: TGTGCCAGCAGGGATGCCTACGAGCAGTACTTC. Residues: CASRDAYEQYF.

The V call is TRBV7-2, the J call TRBJ1-5; 7 bases agree with TRBD1. J was trimmed by 6 bases and V by 5 bases; bases with no gene match: 7. The CDR3 totals 14 residues. Germline assignment: CDR1 SGHTA and CDR2 FQGNSA. The CDR3: CASSETGLVQPQHF. In DNA, the CDR3 is TGTGCCAGCAGCGAGACAGGGTTGGTTCAGCCCCAGCATTTT.

This clonotype was observed a few times. J is TRBJ2-4 and V is TRBV28; 11 bases are a match to TRBD1. The J call may be wrong; the DNA end is better matched by TRBJ2-7. The V gene's germline CDR1 is MDHEN and CDR2 SYDVKM. The CDR3 spans 17 residues. The CDR3 is CASSLAPFGTGGYEQYF. The CDR3 nucleotides are TGTGCCAGCAGTTTAGCACCCTTCGGGACAGGGGGATACGAGCAGTACTTC.

The genes are TRBV20-1 and TRBJ2-5, with a tentative D call TRBD2 (6 bases). The CDR3 covers 11 residues. CDR1 and CDR2 (germline): DFQATT, SNEGSKA (reference sequence). The CDR3 DNA sequence: TGCAGCCCCCGCGGGGAAGAGACCCAGTACTTC. Translating gives CSPRGEETQYF.

This clonotype has just a few counts. V and J are TRBV6-6 and TRBJ2-7, with D possibly being TRBD2 (5 bases). There are 15 residues in the CDR3. The V end lost 7 bases, the J end lost 0 bases, and 16 bases lay between the germline ends. The germline V gene has CDR1 MNHNY and CDR2 SVGAGI (reference sequence). The CDR3, as DNA: TGTGCCAGCACGGGGTTAAGAACTGTCTCCTACGAGCAGTACTTC. This codes for CASTGLRTVSYEQYF.

Comment on this clonotype: Since a much larger clone is just one base distant, this may be a read error. This chain connects TRBV7-2 to TRBJ2-7, with D maybe TRBD2 (5 bases). Germline assignment: CDR1 SGHTA and CDR2 FQGNSA. CDR3 length: 12 residues. The CDR3 reads CVSRTGNYEQYF. The CDR3 DNA reads TGTGTCAGCAGAACCGGGAACTACGAGCAGTACTTC.

The chain links TRBV20-1 to TRBJ2-3, with 7 bases aligning to TRBD1. The CDR3 spans 15 residues. Trimming cost V 1 base and J 4 bases; bases outside gene matches: 8. Germline V lookup: CDR1 DFQATT, CDR2 SNEGSKA (reference sequence). CDR3 DNA: TGCAGTGCTAGAGCACCCGACAGGGCCCCAGATACGCAGTATTTT. Translating it yields CSARAPDRAPDTQYF.

This clonotype was observed a few times. The chain uses TRBV14 and TRBJ1-4; D is ambiguous. Trimming took 4 bases from V and 2 from J, leaving 14 bases between them. This CDR3 has 16 amino acids. Per the germline V gene, CDR1 is SGHDN and CDR2 is FVKESK. The CDR3 spells CASSRRGQGTNEKLFF. The CDR3 nucleotides are TGTGCCAGCAGCCGCCGAGGTCAAGGGACTAATGAAAAACTGTTTTTT.

This clonotype was picked up a small number of times. The chain employs TRBV20-1 and TRBJ1-1, with TRBD1 matching 8 bases. The J segment lost 2 bases and the V segment lost 7 bases, leaving 6 bases of the junction unmatched. This CDR3 contains 13 residues. Germline V gene data show CDR1 as DFQATT and CDR2 as SNEGSKA (reference sequence). The CDR3 nucleotides are TGCAGTGTCTCGACAGGGGCCAACACTGAAGCTTTCTTT. It specifies CSVSTGANTEAFF.

The rearrangement joins TRBV7-2 to TRBJ1-2, with 11 positions matching TRBD1. Germline CDR1 and CDR2: SGHTA and FQGNSA. V dropped 4 bases and J dropped 3; count of bases not matched to a gene: 7. This CDR3 contains 16 residues. CDR3 DNA: TGTGCCAGCAGCTCAGAGGGGACAGGGGGGGACTATGGCTACACCTTC. It is translated as CASSSEGTGGDYGYTF.

J is TRBJ2-6 and V is TRBV5-6; tentative D call: TRBD1 (5 bases). The CDR3 is 17 amino acids. Germline values: CDR1 SGHDT, CDR2 YYEEEE. V was pared by 4 bases and J by 0 bases, with 14 bases between. The CDR3 bases are TGTGCCAGCAGCGCACCGGACAAGAGCTCTGGGGCCAACGTCCTGACTTTC. Translating gives CASSAPDKSSGANVLTF.

The chain joins TRBV10-3 to TRBJ2-4; D is unclear. This CDR3 is 14 amino acids long. Trimming pared 2 bases from V and 3 bases from J, leaving 8 bases between. From germline, CDR1 is ENHRY and CDR2 SYGVKD. The CDR3 sequence is CAISEASGKNIQYF. The CDR3 bases are TGTGCCATCAGTGAGGCCTCGGGCAAAAACATTCAGTACTTC.

This rearrangement joins TRBV15 to TRBJ1-4; maybe TRBD1 (6 bases). CDR3 length equals 15 residues. In germline, CDR1 is LNHNV, CDR2 YYDKDF (reference sequence). Trimming stripped 5 bases from V and 5 bases from J, with 15 bases between. DNA for the CDR3: TGTGCCACCAGCGGATCAGGGGCCCTGAATGAAAAACTGTTTTTT. Translation gives CATSGSGALNEKLFF. Together with reference TRBV15 and TRBJ1-4, the CDR3 gives the full variable domain: DAMVIQNPRYQVTQFGKPVTLSCSQTLNHNVMYWYQQKSSQAPKLLFHYYDKDFNNEADTPDNFQSRRPNTSFCFLDIRSPGLGDTAMYLCATSGSGALNEKLFFGSGTQLSVL.

This chain joins TRBV5-1 and TRBJ2-6; the D gene could be TRBD1 or TRBD2 (5 bases each). The ends were cut back, 0 bases at V and 4 bases at J, with 14 bases in the middle. The germline V gene has CDR1 SGHRS and CDR2 YFSETQ. CDR3 length equals 17 residues. The CDR3 region has the DNA TGCGCCAGCAGCTTGGCTCCAGGGACCACGGGGGCCAACGTCCTGACTTTC. The encoded protein is CASSLAPGTTGANVLTF.